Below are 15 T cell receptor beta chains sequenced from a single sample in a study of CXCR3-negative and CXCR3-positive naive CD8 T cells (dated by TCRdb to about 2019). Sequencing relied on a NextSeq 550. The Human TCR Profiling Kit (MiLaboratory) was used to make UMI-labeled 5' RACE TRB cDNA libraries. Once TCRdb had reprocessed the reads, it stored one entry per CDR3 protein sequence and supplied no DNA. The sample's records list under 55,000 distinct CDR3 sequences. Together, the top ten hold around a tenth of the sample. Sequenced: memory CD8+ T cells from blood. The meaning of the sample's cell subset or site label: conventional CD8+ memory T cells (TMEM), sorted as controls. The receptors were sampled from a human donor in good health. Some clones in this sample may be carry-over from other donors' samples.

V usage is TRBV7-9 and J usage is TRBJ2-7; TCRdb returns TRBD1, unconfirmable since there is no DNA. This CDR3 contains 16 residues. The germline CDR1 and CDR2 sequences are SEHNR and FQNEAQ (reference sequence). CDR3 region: CASSSLEGVARYEQYF.

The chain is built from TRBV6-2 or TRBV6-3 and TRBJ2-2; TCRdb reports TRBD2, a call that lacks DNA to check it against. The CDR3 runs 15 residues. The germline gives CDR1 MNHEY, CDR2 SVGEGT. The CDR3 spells CASSYRETNTGELFF.

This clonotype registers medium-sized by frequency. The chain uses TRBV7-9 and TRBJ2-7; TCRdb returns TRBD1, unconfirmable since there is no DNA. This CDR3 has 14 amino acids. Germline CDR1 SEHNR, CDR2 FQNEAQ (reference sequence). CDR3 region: CASSLGQGDYEQYF.

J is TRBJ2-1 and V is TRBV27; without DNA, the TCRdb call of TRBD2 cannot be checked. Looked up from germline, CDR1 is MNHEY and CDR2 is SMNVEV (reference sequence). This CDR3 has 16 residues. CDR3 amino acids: CASSSRTSGGINEQFF.

The CDR3 spells CSVEGRGPGANVLTF. The chain carries TRBV29-1 and TRBJ2-6; TCRdb proposes TRBD2, but this gene call is untestable without DNA. Per germline, CDR1 SQVTM and CDR2 ANQGSEA. This CDR3 is 15 amino acids long.

CDR3 residues: CASSPRMGQVDEQYF. This rearrangement joins TRBV7-9 to TRBJ2-7; TCRdb calls TRBD1, which cannot be checked without DNA. Germline-derived CDR1 and CDR2 are SEHNR and FQNEAQ (reference sequence). The CDR3 totals 15 residues.

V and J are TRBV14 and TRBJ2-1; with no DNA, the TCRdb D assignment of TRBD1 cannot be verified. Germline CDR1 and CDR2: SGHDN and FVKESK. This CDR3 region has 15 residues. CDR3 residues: CASSPRTVSYNEQFF.

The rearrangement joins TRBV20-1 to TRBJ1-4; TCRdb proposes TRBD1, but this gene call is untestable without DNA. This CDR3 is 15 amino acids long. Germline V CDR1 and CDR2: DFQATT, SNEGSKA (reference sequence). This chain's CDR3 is CSASDYYRGDEKLFF.

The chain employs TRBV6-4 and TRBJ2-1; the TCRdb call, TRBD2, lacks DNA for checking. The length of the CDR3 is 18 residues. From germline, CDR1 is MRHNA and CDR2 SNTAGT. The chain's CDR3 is CASSDIAISGGAGNEQFF.

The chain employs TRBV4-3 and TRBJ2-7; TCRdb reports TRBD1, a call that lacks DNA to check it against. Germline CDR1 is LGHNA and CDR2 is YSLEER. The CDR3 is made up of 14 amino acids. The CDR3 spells CASSPGTGAYEQYF.

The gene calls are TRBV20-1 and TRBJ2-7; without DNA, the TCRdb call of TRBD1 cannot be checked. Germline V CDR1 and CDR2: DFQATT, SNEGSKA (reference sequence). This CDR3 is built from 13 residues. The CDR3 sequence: CSATTLGSYEQYF.

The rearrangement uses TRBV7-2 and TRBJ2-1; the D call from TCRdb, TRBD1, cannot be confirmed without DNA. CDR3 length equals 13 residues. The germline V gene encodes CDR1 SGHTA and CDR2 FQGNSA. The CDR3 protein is CASSSRGDNEQFF.

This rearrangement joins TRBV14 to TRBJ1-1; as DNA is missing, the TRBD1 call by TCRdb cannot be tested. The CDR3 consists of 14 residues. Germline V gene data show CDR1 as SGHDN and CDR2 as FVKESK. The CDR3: CASSQGTANTEAFF.

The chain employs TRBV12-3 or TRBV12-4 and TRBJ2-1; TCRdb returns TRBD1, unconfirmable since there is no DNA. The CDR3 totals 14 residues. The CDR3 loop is CASSYSGGDNEQFF.

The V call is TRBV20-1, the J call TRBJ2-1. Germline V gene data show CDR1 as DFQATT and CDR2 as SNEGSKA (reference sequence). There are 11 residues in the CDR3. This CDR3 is CSAPTELEQFF.